A selection of T cell receptor beta chains follows, all from one sample in a study of T cells in Graves' hyperthyroidism and ophthalmopathy. TCRdb called the multiplex PCR reads again in MiXCR, with one record for every CDR3 protein. The repertoire holds about 360,000 distinct CDR3 sequences, with about 12% as singletons. The sample taken for sequencing was blood. These receptors were obtained from a woman younger than 30 with Graves' hyperthyroidism. The CDR3 runs from the conserved cysteine through the conserved F or W. The order of the fields is J gene, V gene, clone size, D gene, CDR3 protein, CDR3 DNA. The D gene is left open where the match is weak. Clone size appears in some rows only: once, few, many, or a class for an expanded clone.

TRBJ2-3,TRBV6-2/TRBV6-3,many,TRBD2,CASSSIGAGGDTQYF,TGTGCCAGCAGTTCCATCGGAGCGGGGGGTGATACGCAGTATTTT
TRBJ1-2,TRBV15,many,NA,CATSRDQAYGYTF,TGTGCCACCAGCAGAGATCAGGCCTATGGCTACACCTTC
TRBJ2-3,TRBV6-1,many,NA,CASSSGIDTQYF,TGTGCCAGCAGTAGTGGGATAGATACGCAGTATTTT
TRBJ1-2,TRBV29-1,many,NA,CSVEGVRNYGYTF,TGCAGCGTTGAGGGGGTCAGGAACTATGGCTACACCTTC
TRBJ2-7,TRBV6-1,many,NA,CASSEGPNTSYEQYF,TGTGCCAGCAGTGAAGGGCCGAATACCTCCTACGAGCAGTACTTC
TRBJ2-1,TRBV20-1,many,TRBD1,CSARGAGGTEQFF,TGCAGTGCTAGAGGGGCAGGGGGTACTGAGCAGTTCTTC
TRBJ2-5,TRBV28,NA,NA,CASSLVEELQETQYF,TGTGCCAGCAGTTTAGTCGAGGAACTCCAAGAGACCCAGTACTTC
TRBJ2-1,TRBV27,many,TRBD2,CASSRLAQGHEQFF,TGTGCCAGCAGCAGACTAGCGCAGGGGCATGAGCAGTTCTTC
TRBJ2-2,TRBV29-1,many,NA,CSVELGHTNTGELFF,TGCAGCGTTGAACTGGGCCACACGAACACCGGGGAGCTGTTTTTT
TRBJ2-2,TRBV5-1,many,NA,CASSLTQGSDTGELFF,TGCGCCAGCAGCTTAACGCAGGGGTCGGACACCGGGGAGCTGTTTTTT
TRBJ2-2,TRBV20-1,few,TRBD1,CSASGQGNTGELFF,TGCAGTGCTAGTGGACAGGGGAACACCGGGGAGCTGTTTTTT
TRBJ2-3,TRBV7-9,NA,TRBD2,CASSRLAGGSTDTQYF,TGTGCCAGCAGCCGCCTAGCGGGAGGGAGCACAGATACGCAGTATTTT
TRBJ2-5,TRBV15,NA,TRBD2,CATSRDRLAGGRRETQYF,TGTGCCACCAGCAGAGATAGACTAGCGGGGGGCAGAAGAGAGACCCAGTACTTC
TRBJ2-1,TRBV12-3/TRBV12-4,many,NA,CASTLGGAYNEQFF,TGTGCCAGCACCCTCGGCGGGGCCTACAATGAGCAGTTCTTC
TRBJ2-3,TRBV28,many,NA,CASSLWGERTSTDTQYF,TGTGCCAGCAGTTTATGGGGGGAACGAACTAGCACAGATACGCAGTATTTT
TRBJ2-7,TRBV15,many,NA,CATSTQDSSLYEQYF,TGTGCCACCAGCACCCAAGACAGCAGCTTATACGAGCAGTACTTC
TRBJ2-7,TRBV7-2,NA,NA,CASSSRGLLSVYEQYF,TGTGCCAGCAGCTCCCGGGGCCTTTTGAGCGTCTACGAGCAGTACTTC